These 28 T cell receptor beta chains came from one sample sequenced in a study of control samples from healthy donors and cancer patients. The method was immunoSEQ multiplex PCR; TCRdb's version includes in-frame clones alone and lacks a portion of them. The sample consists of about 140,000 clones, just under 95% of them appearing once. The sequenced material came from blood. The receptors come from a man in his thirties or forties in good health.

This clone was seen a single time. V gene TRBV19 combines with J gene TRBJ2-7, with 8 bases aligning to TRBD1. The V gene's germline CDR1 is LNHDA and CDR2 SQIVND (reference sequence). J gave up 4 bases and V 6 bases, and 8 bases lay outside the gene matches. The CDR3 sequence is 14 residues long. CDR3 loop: CASRSQGAAYEQYF. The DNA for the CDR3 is TGTGCCAGTAGATCTCAGGGGGCCGCTTACGAGCAGTACTTC.

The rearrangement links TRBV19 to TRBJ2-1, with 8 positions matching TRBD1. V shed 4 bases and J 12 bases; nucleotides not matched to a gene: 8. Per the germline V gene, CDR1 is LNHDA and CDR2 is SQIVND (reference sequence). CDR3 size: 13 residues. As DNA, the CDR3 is TGTGCCAGTAGTACCGGGACAGGCGCGCCGCAGTTCTTC. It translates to CASSTGTGAPQFF.

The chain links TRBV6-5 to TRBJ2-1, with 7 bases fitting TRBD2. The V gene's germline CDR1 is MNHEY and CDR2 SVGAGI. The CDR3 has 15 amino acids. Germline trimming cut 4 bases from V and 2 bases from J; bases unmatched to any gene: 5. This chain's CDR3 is CASSLVGGPYNEQFF. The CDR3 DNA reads TGTGCCAGCAGTTTAGTGGGAGGGCCCTACAATGAGCAGTTCTTC.

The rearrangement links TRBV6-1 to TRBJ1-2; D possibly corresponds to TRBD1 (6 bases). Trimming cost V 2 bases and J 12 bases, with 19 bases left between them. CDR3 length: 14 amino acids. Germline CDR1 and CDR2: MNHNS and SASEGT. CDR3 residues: CASSEYGGQGLDTF. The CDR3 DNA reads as TGTGCCAGCAGTGAATATGGGGGGCAGGGTTTGGACACCTTC.

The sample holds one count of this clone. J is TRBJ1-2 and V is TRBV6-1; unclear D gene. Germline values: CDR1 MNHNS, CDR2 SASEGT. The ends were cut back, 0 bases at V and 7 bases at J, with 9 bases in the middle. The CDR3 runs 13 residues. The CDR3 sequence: CASSEARQSGYTF. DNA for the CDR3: TGTGCCAGCAGTGAAGCGCGTCAGAGTGGCTACACCTTC.

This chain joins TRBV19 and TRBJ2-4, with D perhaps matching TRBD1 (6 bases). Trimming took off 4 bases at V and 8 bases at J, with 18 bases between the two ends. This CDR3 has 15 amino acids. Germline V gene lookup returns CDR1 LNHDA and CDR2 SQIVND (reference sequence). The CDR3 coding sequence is TGTGCCAGTAGTACTATCGACAGGATGAGCGACATTCAGTACTTC. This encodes CASSTIDRMSDIQYF. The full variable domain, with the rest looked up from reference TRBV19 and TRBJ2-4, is DGGITQSPKYLFRKEGQNVTLSCEQNLNHDAMYWYRQDPGQGLRLIYYSQIVNDFQKGDIAEGYSVSREKKESFPLTVTSAQKNPTAFYLCASSTIDRMSDIQYFGAGTRLSVL.

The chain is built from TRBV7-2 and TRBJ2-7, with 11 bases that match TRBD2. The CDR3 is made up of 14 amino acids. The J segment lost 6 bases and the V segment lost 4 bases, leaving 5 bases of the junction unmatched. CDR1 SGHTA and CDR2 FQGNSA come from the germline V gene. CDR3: CASSSTSGTGEQYF. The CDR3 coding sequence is TGTGCCAGCAGCTCGACTAGCGGGACGGGCGAGCAGTACTTC. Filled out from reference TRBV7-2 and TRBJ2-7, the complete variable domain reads GAGVSQSPSNKVTEKGKDVELRCDPISGHTALYWYRQSLGQGLEFLIYFQGNSAPDKSGLPSDRFSAERTGGSVSTLTIQRTQQEDSAVYLCASSSTSGTGEQYFGPGTRLTVT.

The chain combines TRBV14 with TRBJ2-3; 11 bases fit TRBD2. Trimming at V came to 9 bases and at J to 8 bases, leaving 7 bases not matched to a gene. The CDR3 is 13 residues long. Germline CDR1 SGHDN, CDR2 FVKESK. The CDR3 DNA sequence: TGTGCCAGTACCACTAGCGGGAGCGGTACGCAGTATTTT. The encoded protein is CASTTSGSGTQYF.

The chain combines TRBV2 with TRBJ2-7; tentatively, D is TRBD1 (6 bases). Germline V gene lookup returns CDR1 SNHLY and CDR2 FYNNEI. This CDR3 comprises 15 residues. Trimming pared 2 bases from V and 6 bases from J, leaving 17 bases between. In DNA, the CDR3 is TGTGCCAGCAGTGAATCGACTACAGGGAAACGCGAGCAGTACTTC. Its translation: CASSESTTGKREQYF.

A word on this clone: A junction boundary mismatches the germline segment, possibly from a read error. CDR3 region: CAITGTGVSSEAFF. The CDR3 DNA reads as TGTGCGATCACAGGGACAGGGGTCTCCTCTGAAGCTTTCTTT. This chain uses TRBV10-3 with TRBJ1-1; TRBD1 matches at 10 bases. The CDR3 contains 14 residues. Germline CDR1 reads ENHRY; CDR2 reads SYGVKD.

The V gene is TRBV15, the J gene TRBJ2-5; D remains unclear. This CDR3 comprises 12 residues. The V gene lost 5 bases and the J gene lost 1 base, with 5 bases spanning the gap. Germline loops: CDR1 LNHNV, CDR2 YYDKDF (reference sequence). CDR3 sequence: CATSAGQETQYF. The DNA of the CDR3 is TGTGCCACCAGCGCAGGCCAAGAGACCCAGTACTTC.

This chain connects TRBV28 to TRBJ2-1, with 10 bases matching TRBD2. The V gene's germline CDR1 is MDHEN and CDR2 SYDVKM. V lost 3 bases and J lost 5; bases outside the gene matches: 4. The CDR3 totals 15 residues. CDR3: CASSFPLAGHNEQFF. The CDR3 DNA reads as TGTGCCAGCAGTTTTCCACTAGCGGGACACAATGAGCAGTTCTTC.

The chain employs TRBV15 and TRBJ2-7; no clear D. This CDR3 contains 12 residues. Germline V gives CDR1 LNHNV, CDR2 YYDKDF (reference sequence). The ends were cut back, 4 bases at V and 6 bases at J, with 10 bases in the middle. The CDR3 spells CATSIPTGEQYF. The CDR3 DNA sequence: TGTGCCACCAGCATCCCTACGGGCGAGCAGTACTTC.

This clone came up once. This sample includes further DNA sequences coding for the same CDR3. The CDR3 DNA follows: TGTGCCAGAAGCGGGCGACCGGGACTAGCGGGAACTGGGGTTCGCAATGAGCAGTTCTTC. It specifies CARSGRPGLAGTGVRNEQFF. J is TRBJ2-1 and V is TRBV5-3; 13 bases agree with TRBD2. TRBV5-3 is an open reading frame, and its role is uncertain. V lost 4 bases and J lost 6; bases outside the gene matches: 19. This CDR3 comprises 20 residues.

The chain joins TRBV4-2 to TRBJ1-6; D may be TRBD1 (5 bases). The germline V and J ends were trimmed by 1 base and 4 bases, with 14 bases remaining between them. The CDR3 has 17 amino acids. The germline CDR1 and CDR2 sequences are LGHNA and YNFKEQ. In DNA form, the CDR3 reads TGTGCCAGCAGCCAAGCTGTTGACAGTCGTTATAATTCACCCCTCCACTTT. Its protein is CASSQAVDSRYNSPLHF.

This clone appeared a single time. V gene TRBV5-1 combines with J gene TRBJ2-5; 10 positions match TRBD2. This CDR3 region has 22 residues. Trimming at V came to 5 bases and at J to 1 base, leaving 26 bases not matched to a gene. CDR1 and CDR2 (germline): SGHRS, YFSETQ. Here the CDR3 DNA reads TGCGCCAGCAGTTTTCCTCCTCGCCCGGGGGAAGCGGGAGGGCCTTTCCAAGAGACCCAGTACTTC. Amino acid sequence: CASSFPPRPGEAGGPFQETQYF.

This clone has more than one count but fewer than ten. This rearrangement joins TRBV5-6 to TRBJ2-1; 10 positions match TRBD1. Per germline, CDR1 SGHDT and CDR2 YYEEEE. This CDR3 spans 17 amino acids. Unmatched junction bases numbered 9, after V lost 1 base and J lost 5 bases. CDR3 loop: CASSLKGDRGRHNEQFF. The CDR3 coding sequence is TGTGCCAGCAGCTTGAAGGGGGACAGGGGCCGCCACAATGAGCAGTTCTTC.

The DNA for the CDR3 is TGTGCCAGCAGGGGACAGGGGAGGCAGCCCCAGCATTTT. It translates to CASRGQGRQPQHF. This chain links TRBV6-5 with TRBJ1-5; TRBD1 matches at 10 bases. Germline CDR1 reads MNHEY; CDR2 reads SVGAGI. The V gene end was trimmed by 6 bases and the J gene end by 7 bases; junction bases not matched to a gene: 3. This CDR3 is 13 amino acids long.

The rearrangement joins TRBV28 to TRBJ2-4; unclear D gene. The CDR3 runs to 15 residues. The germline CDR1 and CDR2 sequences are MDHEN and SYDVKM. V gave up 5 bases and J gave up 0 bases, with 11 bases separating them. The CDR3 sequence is CASSNYPLAKNIQYF. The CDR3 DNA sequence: TGTGCCAGCAGTAACTACCCTCTAGCCAAAAACATTCAGTACTTC. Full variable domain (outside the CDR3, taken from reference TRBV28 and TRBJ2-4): DVKVTQSSRYLVKRTGEKVFLECVQDMDHENMFWYRQDPGLGLRLIYFSYDVKMKEKGDIPEGYSVSREKKERFSLILESASTNQTSMYLCASSNYPLAKNIQYFGAGTRLSVL.

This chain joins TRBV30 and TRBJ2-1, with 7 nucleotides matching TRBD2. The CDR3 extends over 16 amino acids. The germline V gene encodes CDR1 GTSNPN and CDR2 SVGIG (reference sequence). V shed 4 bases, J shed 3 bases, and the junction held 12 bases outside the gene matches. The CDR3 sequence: CAWKSRAGEHYNEQFF. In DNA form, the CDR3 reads TGTGCCTGGAAAAGTCGCGCGGGAGAGCACTACAATGAGCAGTTCTTC.

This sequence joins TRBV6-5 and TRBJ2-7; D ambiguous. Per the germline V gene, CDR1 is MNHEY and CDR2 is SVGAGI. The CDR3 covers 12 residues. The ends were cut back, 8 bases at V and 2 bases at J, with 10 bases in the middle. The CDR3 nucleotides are TGTGCCAGCGCTGGGGATGCCTACGAGCAGTACTTC. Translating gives CASAGDAYEQYF.

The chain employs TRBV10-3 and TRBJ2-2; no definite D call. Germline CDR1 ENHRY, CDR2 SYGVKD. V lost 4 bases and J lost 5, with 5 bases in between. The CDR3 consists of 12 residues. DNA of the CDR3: TGTGCCATCAGTGTGGGGACCGGGGAGCTGTTTTTT. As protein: CAISVGTGELFF.

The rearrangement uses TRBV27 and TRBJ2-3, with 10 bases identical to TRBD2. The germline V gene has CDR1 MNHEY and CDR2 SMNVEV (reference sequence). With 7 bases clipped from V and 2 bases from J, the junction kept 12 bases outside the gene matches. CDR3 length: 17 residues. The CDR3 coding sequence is TGTGCCAGCACTCCACGACCACTAGCGGGGTACACAGATACGCAGTATTTT. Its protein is CASTPRPLAGYTDTQYF.

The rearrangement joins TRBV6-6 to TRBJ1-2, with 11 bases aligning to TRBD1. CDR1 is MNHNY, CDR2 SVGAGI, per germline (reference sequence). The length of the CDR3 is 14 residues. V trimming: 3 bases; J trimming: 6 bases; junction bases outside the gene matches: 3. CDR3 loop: CASSYWGQGDGYTF. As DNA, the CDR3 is TGTGCCAGCAGTTATTGGGGACAGGGGGATGGCTACACCTTC.

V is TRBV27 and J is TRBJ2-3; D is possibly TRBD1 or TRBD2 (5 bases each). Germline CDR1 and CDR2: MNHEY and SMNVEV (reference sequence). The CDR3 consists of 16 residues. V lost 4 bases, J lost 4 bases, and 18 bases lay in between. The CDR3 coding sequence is TGTGCCAGCAGTTCCCTCGCCTGGGGCGGGCCAGATACGCAGTATTTT. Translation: CASSSLAWGGPDTQYF.

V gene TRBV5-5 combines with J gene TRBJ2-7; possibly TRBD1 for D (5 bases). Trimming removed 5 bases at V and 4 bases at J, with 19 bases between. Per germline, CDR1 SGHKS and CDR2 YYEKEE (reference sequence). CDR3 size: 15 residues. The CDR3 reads CASRLRVFSEYEQYF. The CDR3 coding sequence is TGTGCCAGCAGGCTCAGGGTCTTCTCTGAATACGAGCAGTACTTC.

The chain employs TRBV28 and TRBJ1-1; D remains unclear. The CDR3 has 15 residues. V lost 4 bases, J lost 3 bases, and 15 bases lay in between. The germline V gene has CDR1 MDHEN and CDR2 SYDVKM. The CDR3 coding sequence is TGTGCCAGCAGTTCAGACCTGAACGCCTACACTGAAGCTTTCTTT. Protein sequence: CASSSDLNAYTEAFF.

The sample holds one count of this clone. CDR3 loop: CASSLGLGSHEQFF. The CDR3, as DNA: TGTGCCAGCAGTTTGGGACTAGGGTCCCATGAGCAGTTCTTC. The chain joins TRBV11-3 to TRBJ2-1, with 8 bases aligning to TRBD2. J was trimmed by 8 bases and V by 6 bases; bases with no gene match: 9. Germline V lookup: CDR1 SGHNT, CDR2 YENEEA. The CDR3 runs to 14 residues.